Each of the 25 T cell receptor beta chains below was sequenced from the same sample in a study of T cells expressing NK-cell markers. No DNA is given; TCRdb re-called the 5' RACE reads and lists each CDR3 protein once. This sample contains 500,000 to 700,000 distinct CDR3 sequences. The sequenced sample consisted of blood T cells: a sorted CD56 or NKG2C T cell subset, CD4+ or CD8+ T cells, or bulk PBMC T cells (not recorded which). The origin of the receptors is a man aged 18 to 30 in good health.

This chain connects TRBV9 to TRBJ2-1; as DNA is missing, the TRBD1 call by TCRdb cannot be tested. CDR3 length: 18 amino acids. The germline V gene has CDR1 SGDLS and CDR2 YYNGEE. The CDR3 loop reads CASSVATRGGLSYNEQFF.

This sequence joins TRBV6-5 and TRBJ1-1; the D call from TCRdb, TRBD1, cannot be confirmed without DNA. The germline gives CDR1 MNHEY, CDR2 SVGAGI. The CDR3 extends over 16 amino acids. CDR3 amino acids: CASSYLVTGPNTEAFF.

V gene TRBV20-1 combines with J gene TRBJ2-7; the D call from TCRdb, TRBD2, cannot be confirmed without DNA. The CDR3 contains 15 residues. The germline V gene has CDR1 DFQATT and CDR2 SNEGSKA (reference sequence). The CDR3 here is CSARSRTSVGYEQYF.

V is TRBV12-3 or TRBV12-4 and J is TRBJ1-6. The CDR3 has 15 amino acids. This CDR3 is CASSFGLTVNSPLHF.

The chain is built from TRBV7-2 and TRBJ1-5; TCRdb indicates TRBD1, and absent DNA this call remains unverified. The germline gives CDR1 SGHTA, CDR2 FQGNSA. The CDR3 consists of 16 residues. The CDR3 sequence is CASSLTAGGSPQPQHF.

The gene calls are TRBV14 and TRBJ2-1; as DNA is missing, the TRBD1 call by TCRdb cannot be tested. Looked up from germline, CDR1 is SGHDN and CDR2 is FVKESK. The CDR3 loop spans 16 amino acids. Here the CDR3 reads CASSHLPGRGHAEQFF.

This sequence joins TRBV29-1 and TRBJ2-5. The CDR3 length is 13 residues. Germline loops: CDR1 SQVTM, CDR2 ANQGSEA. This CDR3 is CSGEGGYQETQYF.

CDR3 amino acids: CASSLGPLLSGSGIRQFF. The chain recombines TRBV7-6 with TRBJ2-1; no DNA is available, so the TRBD2 call from TCRdb remains unchecked. This CDR3 is 18 amino acids long. CDR1 SGHVS and CDR2 FNYEAQ come from the germline V gene.

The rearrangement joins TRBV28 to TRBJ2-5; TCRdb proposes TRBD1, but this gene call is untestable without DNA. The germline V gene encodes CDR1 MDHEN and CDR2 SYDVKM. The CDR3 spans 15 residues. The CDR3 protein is CASSLTGGTARTQYF.

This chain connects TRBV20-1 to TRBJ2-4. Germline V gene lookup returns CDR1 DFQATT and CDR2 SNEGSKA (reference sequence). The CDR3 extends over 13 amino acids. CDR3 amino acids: CSARDQPVNIQYF.

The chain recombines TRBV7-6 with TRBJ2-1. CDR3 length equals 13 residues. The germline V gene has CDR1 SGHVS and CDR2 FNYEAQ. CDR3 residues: CASSLAWRNEQFF.

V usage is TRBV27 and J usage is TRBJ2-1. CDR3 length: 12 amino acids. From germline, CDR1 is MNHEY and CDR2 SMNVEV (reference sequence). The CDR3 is CASSLGSYEQFF.

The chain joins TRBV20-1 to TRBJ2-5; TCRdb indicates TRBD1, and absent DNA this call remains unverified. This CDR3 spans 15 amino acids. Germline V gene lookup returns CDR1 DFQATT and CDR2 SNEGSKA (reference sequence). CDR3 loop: CSARDQGQGSETQYF.

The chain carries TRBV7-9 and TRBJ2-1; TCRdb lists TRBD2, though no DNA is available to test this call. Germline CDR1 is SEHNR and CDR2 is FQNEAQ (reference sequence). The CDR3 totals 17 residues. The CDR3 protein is CASSPARGLAVYNEQFF.

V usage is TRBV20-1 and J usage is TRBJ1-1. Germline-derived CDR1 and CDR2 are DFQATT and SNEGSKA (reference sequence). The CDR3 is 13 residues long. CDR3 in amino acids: CSARDLGLNEAFF.

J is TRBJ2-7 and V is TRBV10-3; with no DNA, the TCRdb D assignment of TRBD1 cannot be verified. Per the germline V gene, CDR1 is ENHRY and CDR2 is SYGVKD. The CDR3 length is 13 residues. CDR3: CAISGTDHYEQYF.

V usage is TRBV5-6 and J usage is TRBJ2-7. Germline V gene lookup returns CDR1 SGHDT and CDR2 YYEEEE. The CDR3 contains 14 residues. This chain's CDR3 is CASSLPSSSYEQYF.

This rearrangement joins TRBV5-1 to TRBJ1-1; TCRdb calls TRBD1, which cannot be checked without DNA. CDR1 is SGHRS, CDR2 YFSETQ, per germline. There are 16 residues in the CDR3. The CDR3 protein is CASSLVLDSTLTEAFF.

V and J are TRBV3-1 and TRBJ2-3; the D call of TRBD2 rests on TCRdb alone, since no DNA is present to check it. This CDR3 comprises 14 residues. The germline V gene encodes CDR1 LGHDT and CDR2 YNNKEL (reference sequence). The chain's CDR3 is CASSRRTVGDTQYF.

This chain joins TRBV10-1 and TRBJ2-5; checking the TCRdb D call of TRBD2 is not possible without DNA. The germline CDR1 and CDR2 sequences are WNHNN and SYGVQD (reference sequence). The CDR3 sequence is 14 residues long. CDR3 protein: CASSGDFMAETQYF.

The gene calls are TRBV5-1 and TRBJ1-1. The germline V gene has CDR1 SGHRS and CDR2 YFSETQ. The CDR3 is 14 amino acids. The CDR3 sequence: CASRFDEVNTEAFF.

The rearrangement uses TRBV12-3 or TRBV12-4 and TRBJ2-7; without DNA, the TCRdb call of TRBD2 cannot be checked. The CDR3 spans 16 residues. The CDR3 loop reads CASSFGGLPSSYEQYF.

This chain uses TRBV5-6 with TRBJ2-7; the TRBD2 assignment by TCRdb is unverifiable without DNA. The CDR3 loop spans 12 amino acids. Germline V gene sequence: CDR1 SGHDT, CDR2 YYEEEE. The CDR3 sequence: CASSLGRLAEYF.

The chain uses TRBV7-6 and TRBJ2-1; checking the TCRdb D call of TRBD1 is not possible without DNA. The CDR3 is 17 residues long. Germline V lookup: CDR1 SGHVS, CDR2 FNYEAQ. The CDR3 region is CASSLALSGTYYNEQFF. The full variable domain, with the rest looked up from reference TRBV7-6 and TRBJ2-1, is GAGVSQSPRYKVTKRGQDVALRCDPISGHVSLYWYRQALGQGPEFLTYFNYEAQQDKSGLPNDRFSAERPEGSISTLTIQRTEQRDSAMYRCASSLALSGTYYNEQFFGPGTRLTVL.

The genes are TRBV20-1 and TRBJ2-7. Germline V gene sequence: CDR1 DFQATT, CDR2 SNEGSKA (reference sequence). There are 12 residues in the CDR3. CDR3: CSASRPNYEQYF.